The TCR beta chain described here comes from a study of blood T cell repertoires in COVID-19. Self-reported history from a screening survey and questionnaire set each donor's cohort. Some clones are missing from TCRdb's copy, which holds only in-frame ones; the method was immunoSEQ multiplex PCR. The sample has 180,000 or so clones; roughly 84% are singletons. The ends were cut back, 5 bases at V and 4 bases at J, with 11 bases in the middle. Germline CDR1 and CDR2: MNHEY and SMNVEV (reference sequence). This CDR3 comprises 13 residues. Sequenced: PBMCs or T cells enriched from blood (not recorded which). This clonotype was sampled from a woman between 55 and 75 years old who had recovered from COVID-19. V usage is TRBV27 and J usage is TRBJ1-1; no definite D call. The CDR3 nucleotides are TGTGCCAGCAGTCCAGACGGGAGCACTGAAGCTTTCTTT. Protein: CASSPDGSTEAFF.